These 4 T cell receptor beta chains came from one sample sequenced in a study of OX40 agonist ivuxolimab in advanced cancers. Here immunoSEQ multiplex PCR was the method, and the copy in TCRdb shows in-frame clones only, minus some. The table has 20,000 to 25,000 clones, about 80% seen once; the top ten hold less than 25%. The source material was CD4+ or CD8+ T cells sorted from blood, sampled in a trial of the OX40 agonist ivuxolimab. These receptors came from an adult with an advanced solid tumor such as melanoma, head and neck, liver or kidney cancer.

This clone has more than one count but fewer than ten. One end of the junction is discordant with germline, which a read error may explain. The J gene is TRBJ1-1, the V gene TRBV6-5; 8 bases line up with TRBD1. Germline CDR1 and CDR2: MNHEY and SVGAGI. The CDR3 runs 14 residues. The CDR3 bases are TGTGCCAGCACTTACGGACAGGGCGGGACTGAAGCTTTCTTT. Translating it yields CASTYGQGGTEAFF.

This chain links TRBV11-2 with TRBJ2-7; tentatively, D is TRBD2 (6 bases). The CDR3 contains 15 residues. The V gene lost 3 bases and the J gene lost 0 bases, with 12 bases spanning the gap. Germline values: CDR1 SGHAT, CDR2 FQNNGV. The CDR3 coding sequence is TGTGCCAGCAGCTTTGGCGGGGCGGACTCCTACGAGCAGTACTTC. Protein sequence: CASSFGGADSYEQYF.

This sequence joins TRBV9 and TRBJ2-7; D call uncertain. Trimming removed 0 bases from V and 0 bases from J, with 4 bases in between. Germline values: CDR1 SGDLS, CDR2 YYNGEE. There are 13 residues in the CDR3. CDR3 sequence (DNA): TGTGCCAGCAGCGTAGGTAGCTCCTACGAGCAGTACTTC. Translated: CASSVGSSYEQYF.

The V call is TRBV19, the J call TRBJ2-3, with D maybe TRBD2 (6 bases). Germline lookup yields CDR1 LNHDA and CDR2 SQIVND (reference sequence). The ends were cut back, 3 bases at V and 3 bases at J, with 13 bases in the middle. The CDR3 totals 15 residues. The CDR3 reads CASSIFAGMTDTQYF. The DNA of the CDR3 is TGTGCCAGTAGTATCTTCGCGGGGATGACAGATACGCAGTATTTT.